The next 13 T cell receptor beta chains were all read from a single sample in a study of blood T cell repertoires in COVID-19. TCRdb keeps only in-frame clones here, not all; method: immunoSEQ multiplex PCR. The sample holds about 120,000 clones, around 90% seen once. The material sequenced was peripheral blood. Receptor source: a woman aged 60-70 years with COVID-19, enrolled during active disease.

This rearrangement joins TRBV7-2 to TRBJ1-2; tentatively, D is TRBD1 (6 bases). This CDR3 contains 15 residues. Trimming pared 1 base from V and 3 bases from J, leaving 12 bases between. Germline V lookup: CDR1 SGHTA, CDR2 FQGNSA. The CDR3 sequence: CASSLGAGADYGYTF. The CDR3 nucleotides are TGTGCCAGCAGCTTAGGGGCGGGGGCAGACTATGGCTACACCTTC.

The genes are TRBV12-3 or TRBV12-4 and TRBJ1-1; D not resolved. The CDR3 covers 13 residues. The germline V and J ends were trimmed by 3 bases and 2 bases, with 7 bases remaining between them. Written as DNA, the CDR3 is TGTGCCAGCAGTTTTCAACAAAACACTGAAGCTTTCTTT. It is translated as CASSFQQNTEAFF.

CDR3: CASSFAGQPQHF. The CDR3 DNA follows: TGTGCCAGCAGCTTTGCCGGTCAGCCCCAGCATTTT. The chain couples TRBV3-1 (or the pseudogene TRBV3-2) to TRBJ1-5; D remains ambiguous. CDR1 is LGHDT, CDR2 YNNKEL, per germline (reference sequence). The CDR3 runs 12 residues. V lost 5 bases and J 6 bases, leaving 8 bases between the germline ends.

The chain has TRBV19 and TRBJ1-5; D is uncertain. Looked up from germline, CDR1 is LNHDA and CDR2 is SQIVND (reference sequence). The CDR3 totals 14 residues. Trimming cost V 3 bases and J 7 bases, with 13 bases left between them. CDR3 sequence (DNA): TGTGCCAGTAGTATGGAGGGAGGGAGACAGCCCCAGCATTTT. Encoded protein: CASSMEGGRQPQHF.

This clone was observed a handful of times. The V call is TRBV5-8, the J call TRBJ1-5; D remains unclear. V was trimmed by 4 bases and J by 6 bases, leaving 14 bases between them. CDR3 length: 14 residues. CDR1 is SGHTS and CDR2 is YDEGEE in the germline V gene. Here the CDR3 DNA reads TGTGCCAGCAGCCCCCAGGCCGGGATTCAGCCCCAGCATTTT. Encoded protein: CASSPQAGIQPQHF.

V and J are TRBV11-2 and TRBJ2-1, with TRBD1 matching over 10 bases. Germline V gene sequence: CDR1 SGHAT, CDR2 FQNNGV. The CDR3 has 15 residues. V shed 2 bases, J shed 5 bases, and the junction held 3 bases outside the gene matches. CDR3 amino acids: CASSLFGTGDNEQFF. The CDR3 coding sequence is TGTGCCAGCAGCTTATTTGGGACAGGGGACAATGAGCAGTTCTTC.

This clone was found a few times. The chain couples TRBV29-1 to TRBJ1-4; D unclear. The CDR3 is made up of 14 amino acids. The V gene lost 7 bases and the J gene lost 0 bases, with 12 bases spanning the gap. Germline V lookup: CDR1 SQVTM, CDR2 ANQGSEA. The CDR3 is CSARLRATNEKLFF. Written as DNA, the CDR3 is TGCAGCGCCCGACTTCGCGCAACTAATGAAAAACTGTTTTTT.

This clone was seen just once. The CDR3 region has the DNA TGTGCCAGCAGGGGGGGACGACAGTTCTATGGCTACACCTTC. It encodes CASRGGRQFYGYTF. V usage is TRBV2 and J usage is TRBJ1-2; D may be TRBD1 (5 bases). Germline V gene lookup returns CDR1 SNHLY and CDR2 FYNNEI. The CDR3 has 14 residues. Between the trimmed V and J ends, which lost 6 bases and 4 bases, there was a span of 15 bases.

The chain combines TRBV12-5 with TRBJ2-3, with D tentatively TRBD1 (5 bases). Germline V gives CDR1 LGHNT, CDR2 FRNRAP. CDR3 size: 14 residues. With 7 bases removed from V and 0 bases from J, the gap between germline ends came to 11 bases. CDR3 region: CASAERQSTDTQYF. CDR3 nucleotides: TGTGCTAGTGCCGAAAGACAGAGCACAGATACGCAGTATTTT.

The CDR3 spells CASIRDRANEKLFF. The CDR3 DNA follows: TGTGCCAGTATCCGGGACAGGGCAAATGAAAAACTGTTTTTT. The V gene is TRBV6-5, the J gene TRBJ1-4; 9 nucleotides line up with TRBD1. This CDR3 has 14 residues. Trimming cost V 9 bases and J 5 bases; bases outside gene matches: 7. CDR1 and CDR2 (germline): MNHEY, SVGAGI.

The chain joins TRBV12-5 to TRBJ2-1, with 7 nucleotides matching TRBD2. This CDR3 region has 15 residues. From germline, CDR1 is LGHNT and CDR2 FRNRAP. V gave up 5 bases and J gave up 1 base; unmatched junction bases: 5. The CDR3 nucleotides are TGTGCTAGTGGTGCCGGACTAGGGTCCTACAATGAGCAGTTCTTC. Its translation is CASGAGLGSYNEQFF.

This CDR3 reads CASSLTLLAGGSTDTQYF. CDR3 bases: TGTGCCAGCAGCCTAACCCTCCTAGCGGGGGGATCTACAGATACGCAGTATTTT. The chain links TRBV4-2 to TRBJ2-3; 11 bases agree with TRBD2. Per the germline V gene, CDR1 is LGHNA and CDR2 is YNFKEQ. Germline trimming cut 4 bases from V and 3 bases from J; bases unmatched to any gene: 12. The CDR3 loop spans 18 amino acids.

V gene TRBV12-3 or TRBV12-4 combines with J gene TRBJ2-4, with no clear D. Trimming cost V 10 bases and J 6 bases, with 13 bases left between them. The CDR3 runs to 12 residues. In DNA form, the CDR3 reads TGTGCCACCAGCTCACAGAGAAACATTCAGTACTTC. This gives the protein CATSSQRNIQYF.